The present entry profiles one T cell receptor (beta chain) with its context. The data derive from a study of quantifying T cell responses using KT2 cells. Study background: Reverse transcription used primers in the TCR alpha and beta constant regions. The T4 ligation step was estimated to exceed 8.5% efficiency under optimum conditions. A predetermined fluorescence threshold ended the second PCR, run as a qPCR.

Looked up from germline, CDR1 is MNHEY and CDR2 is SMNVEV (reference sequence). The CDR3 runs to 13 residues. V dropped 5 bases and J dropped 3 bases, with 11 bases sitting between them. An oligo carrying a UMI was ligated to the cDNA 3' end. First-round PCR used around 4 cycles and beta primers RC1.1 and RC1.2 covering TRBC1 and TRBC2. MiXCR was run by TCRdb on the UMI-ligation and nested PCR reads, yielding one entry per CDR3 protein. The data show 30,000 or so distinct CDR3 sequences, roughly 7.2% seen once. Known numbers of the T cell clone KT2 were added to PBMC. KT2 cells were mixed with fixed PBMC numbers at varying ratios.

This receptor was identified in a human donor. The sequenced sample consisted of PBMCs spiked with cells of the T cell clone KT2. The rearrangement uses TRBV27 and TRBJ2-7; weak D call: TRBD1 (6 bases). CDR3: CASSIRGLYEQYF. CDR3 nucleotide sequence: TGTGCCAGCAGTATCAGGGGTCTCTACGAGCAGTACTTC.